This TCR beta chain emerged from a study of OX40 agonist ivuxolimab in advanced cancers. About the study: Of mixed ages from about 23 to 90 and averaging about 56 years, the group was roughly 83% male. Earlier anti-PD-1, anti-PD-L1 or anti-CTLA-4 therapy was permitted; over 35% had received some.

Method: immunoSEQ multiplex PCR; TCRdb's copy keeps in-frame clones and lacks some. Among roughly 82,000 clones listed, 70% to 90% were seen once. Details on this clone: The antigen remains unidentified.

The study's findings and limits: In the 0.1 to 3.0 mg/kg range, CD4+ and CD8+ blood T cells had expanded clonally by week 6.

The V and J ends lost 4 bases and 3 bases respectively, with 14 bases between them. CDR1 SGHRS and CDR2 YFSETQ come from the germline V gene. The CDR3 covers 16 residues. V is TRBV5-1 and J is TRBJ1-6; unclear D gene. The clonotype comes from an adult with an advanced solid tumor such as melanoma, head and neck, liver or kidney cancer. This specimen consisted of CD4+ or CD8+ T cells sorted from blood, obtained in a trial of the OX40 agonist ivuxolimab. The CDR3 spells CASSDGRIIYNSPLHF. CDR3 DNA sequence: TGCGCCAGCAGCGATGGCCGGATTATCTATAATTCACCCCTCCACTTT. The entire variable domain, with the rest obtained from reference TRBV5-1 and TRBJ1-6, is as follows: KAGVTQTPRYLIKTRGQQVTLSCSPISGHRSVSWYQQTPGQGLQFLFEYFSETQRNKGNFPGRFSGRQFSNSRSEMNVSTLELGDSALYLCASSDGRIIYNSPLHFGNGTRLTVT.